This TCR beta chain was recovered during a study of blood T cells in healthy people across ages. Notes on the study in general: There were more naive CD4+ cells and higher diversity in long-lived donors than in aged donors.

A J-beta primer mix and a sample-barcoded 5' primer were used in a second PCR of about 7 to 12 cycles. Every cDNA was tagged by a template-switch adaptor with 12 random nucleotides. MiXCR, run by TCRdb on the 5' RACE reads, gives a single entry per CDR3 protein. The table has 600,000 to 650,000 distinct CDR3 sequences, under 70% seen once. The germline gives CDR1 SGHTA, CDR2 FQGNSA. The CDR3 is 12 amino acids. V was shortened by 5 bases and J by 12 bases, with 17 bases between the two germline ends. Donors were healthy Caucasian individuals from Russia aged about 6 to 95. Notes on this clonotype: The target antigen is unknown.

This TCR derives from a man in his 60s in good health. This chain uses TRBV7-2 with TRBJ2-7; TRBD2 is a possible D gene (5 bases). The source material was blood. The CDR3 is CASSPPVGVRYF. The CDR3 DNA reads as TGTGCCAGCAGCCCACCGGTCGGGGTCCGGTACTTC.